This TCR beta chain was observed in a study of T cell responses to AZD1222 COVID-19 vaccine. Across the study: Recipients boosted at about 4 weeks or about 12 weeks are pooled.

Libraries were prepared by immunoSEQ multiplex PCR; TCRdb keeps only in-frame clonotypes and omits some of them. The profile shows 85,000 or so clones, around 90% of them singletons. Findings of the study overall: Spike regions recognized by vaccine-associated CD4 TCRs spanned the protein, led by 160-218 and 743-854. An increase in Spike-specific TCR breadth and depth was observed after two AZD1222 doses. Mostly white British, mostly female donors; authors suggested clonal diversity may be underestimated.

The germline V gene has CDR1 KGHDR and CDR2 SFDVKD. The CDR3 covers 15 residues. J gave up 5 bases and V 1 base, and 5 bases lay outside the gene matches. Of note for this clone: Its antigen is still unknown.

This sample comprised peripheral blood, obtained on day 0 of AZD1222 vaccination. This receptor was obtained from an adult in good health. V and J are TRBV24-1 and TRBJ2-5; 8 bases fit TRBD2. As DNA, the CDR3 is TGTGCCACCAGTGATTTTGGGACTAGTGGGGAGACCCAGTACTTC. Its translation: CATSDFGTSGETQYF.